These T cell receptor beta chains were read from a single sample in a study of T cell responses to AZD1222 COVID-19 vaccine. Measured with immunoSEQ multiplex PCR; TCRdb has only the in-frame clones, and not every one. The sample lists about 170,000 clones; around 87% were seen once. The specimen comprised peripheral blood, sampled on day 0 of AZD1222 vaccination. The source of these receptors is an adult in good health. The CDR3 runs from the conserved cysteine through the conserved F or W. A D gene is named only where the DNA matches it firmly. Part of the rows lack a size; the others show once, few, many or a class for expanded clones.

>-|TRBJ2-7|TRBV4-1|-
TGCGCCAGCAGCCAGGGCCTCTCCTACGAGCAGTACTTC
CASSQGLSYEQYF
>TRBD1|TRBJ1-1|TRBV7-2|once
TGTGCCAGCAGCTTCGGGACAGCTAACACTGAAGCTTTCTTT
CASSFGTANTEAFF
>TRBD1|TRBJ2-7|TRBV18|-
TGTGCCAGCTCACCGACAGGGATCCCCTACGAGCAGTACTTC
CASSPTGIPYEQYF
>-|TRBJ1-2|TRBV5-1|-
TGCGCCAGCAGCTGGGCAGACGGCCCCCTAGATGGCTACACCTTC
CASSWADGPLDGYTF
>-|TRBJ2-3|TRBV7-2|-
TGTGCCAGCAGCTTAGTCGGGATAATGTCTGGCACAGATACGCAGTATTTT
CASSLVGIMSGTDTQYF
>TRBD1|TRBJ1-6|TRBV5-5|-
TGTGCCAGCAGCTTGGTGCTAGGCAGGGGGATTTCACCCCTCCACTTT
CASSLVLGRGISPLHF
>TRBD2|TRBJ2-7|TRBV4-1|-
TGCGCCAGCAGCCAACAGGACGGGGGGACCTACGAGCAGTACTTC
CASSQQDGGTYEQYF
>-|TRBJ2-1|TRBV25-1|-
TGTGCCAGCAGTGACAACCGGGGGAAAACCTACAATGAGCAGTTCTTC
CASSDNRGKTYNEQFF
>-|TRBJ1-6|TRBV9|-
TGTGCCAGCAGCGTGTACACGGACAATTCACCCCTCCACTTT
CASSVYTDNSPLHF
>-|TRBJ1-1|TRBV7-3|-
TGTGCCAGCAGCTTAACCGGGGGGAACACTGAAGCTTTCTTT
CASSLTGGNTEAFF
>-|TRBJ1-1|TRBV4-2|-
TGTGCCAGCAGCCTCTGGGATAACACTGAAGCTTTCTTT
CASSLWDNTEAFF
>-|TRBJ1-4|TRBV6-5|-
TGTGCCAGCAGTTACAGGGGGTCTGCAACTAATGAAAAACTGTTTTTT
CASSYRGSATNEKLFF
>-|TRBJ2-5|TRBV7-9|-
TGTGCCAGCAGCTTAGCGACGGGGGTGGGAGAGACCCAGTACTTC
CASSLATGVGETQYF
>TRBD1|TRBJ1-2|TRBV5-3|-
TGTGCCAGAAGCGGACTGGGACAGGGGGACCCAAACTATGGCTACACCTTC
CARSGLGQGDPNYGYTF
>-|TRBJ1-4|TRBV20-1|many
TGCAGTGCTAGAAATAATGAAAAACTGTTTTTT
CSARNNEKLFF
>TRBD1|TRBJ1-6|TRBV9|-
TGTGCCAGCAGCGTAGGACAGGGAGGCTCACCCCTCCACTTT
CASSVGQGGSPLHF
>TRBD1|TRBJ1-6|TRBV3-1/TRBV3-2|-
TGTGCCAGCAGCCGATCGGGACAGCGCCATTCACCCCTCCACTTT
CASSRSGQRHSPLHF
>-|TRBJ2-3|TRBV2|once
TGTGCCAGCAGGGGGCGAAGCACAGATACGCAGTATTTT
CASRGRSTDTQYF
>-|TRBJ1-5|TRBV10-3|-
TGTGCCATCAGAGAAGGGATTAGCAATCAGCCCCAGCATTTT
CAIREGISNQPQHF
>-|TRBJ2-3|TRBV5-1|-
TGCGCCAGCAGCGGAGGGGCCACCACAGATACGCAGTATTTT
CASSGGATTDTQYF
>-|TRBJ2-3|TRBV11-2|-
TGTGCCAGCAGCCCTAGGACTCGCACAGATACGCAGTATTTT
CASSPRTRTDTQYF
>-|TRBJ1-1|TRBV3-1/TRBV3-2|few
TGTGCCAGCAGCCAAGCCCAAAAAGCTTTCTTT
CASSQAQKAFF
>-|TRBJ1-6|TRBV3-1/TRBV3-2|-
TGTGCCAGCAGCCAAGTTCGAGGGGGTTCACCCCTCCACTTT
CASSQVRGGSPLHF
>TRBD1|TRBJ1-6|TRBV9|-
TGTGCCAGCAGCCCCAGACAGGGGCTAAATAATTCACCCCTCCACTTT
CASSPRQGLNNSPLHF
>-|TRBJ2-5|TRBV19|few
TGTGCCAGTAGGCTAGCTGGAGAGACCCAGTACTTC
CASRLAGETQYF
>TRBD2|TRBJ2-1|TRBV7-2|-
TGTGCCAGCAGCGGAACTAGCGGGGGGGTGATAAATGAGCAGTTCTTC
CASSGTSGGVINEQFF
>TRBD1|TRBJ1-2|TRBV18|-
TGTGCCAGCTCATCAGGGGGGATAAACTATGGCTACACCTTC
CASSSGGINYGYTF
>TRBD2|TRBJ2-1|TRBV11-3|-
TGTGCCAGCAGCCCCCAGGGACTAGCGGGGTACAATGAGCAGTTCTTC
CASSPQGLAGYNEQFF
>-|TRBJ2-7|TRBV7-2|-
TGTGCCAGCAGCCTCCAGGGTATTGAGCAGTACTTC
CASSLQGIEQYF
>-|TRBJ1-4|TRBV4-2|-
TGTGCCAGCAGCCAAGATACGACAGCAACTAATGAAAAACTGTTTTTT
CASSQDTTATNEKLFF
>-|TRBJ1-5|TRBV6-5|-
TGTGCCAGCAGTTACTCGGCAGGGAGCAATCAGCCCCAGCATTTT
CASSYSAGSNQPQHF